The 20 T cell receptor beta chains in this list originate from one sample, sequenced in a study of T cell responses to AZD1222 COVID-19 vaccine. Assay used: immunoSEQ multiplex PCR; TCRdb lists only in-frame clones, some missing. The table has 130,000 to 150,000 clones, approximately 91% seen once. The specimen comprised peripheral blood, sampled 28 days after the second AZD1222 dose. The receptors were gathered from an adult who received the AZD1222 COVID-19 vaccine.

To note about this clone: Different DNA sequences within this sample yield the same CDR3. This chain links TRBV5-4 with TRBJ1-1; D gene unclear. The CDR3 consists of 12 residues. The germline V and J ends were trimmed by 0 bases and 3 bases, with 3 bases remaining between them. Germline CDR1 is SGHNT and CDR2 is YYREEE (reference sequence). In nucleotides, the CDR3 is TGTGCCAGCAGCTTGGGATACACTGAAGCTTTCTTT. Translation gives CASSLGYTEAFF.

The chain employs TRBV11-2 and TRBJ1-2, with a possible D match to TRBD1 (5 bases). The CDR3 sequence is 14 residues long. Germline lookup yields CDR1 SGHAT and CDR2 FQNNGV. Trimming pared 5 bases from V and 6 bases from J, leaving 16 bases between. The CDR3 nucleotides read TGTGCCAGCAGCCGATCGGCCAGGGTGGATGGCTACACCTTC. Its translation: CASSRSARVDGYTF.

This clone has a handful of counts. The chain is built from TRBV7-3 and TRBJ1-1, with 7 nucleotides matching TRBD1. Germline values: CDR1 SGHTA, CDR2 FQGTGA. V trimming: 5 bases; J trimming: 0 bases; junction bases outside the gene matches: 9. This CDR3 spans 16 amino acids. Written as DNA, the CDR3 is TGTGCCAGCAGCCGGAGCGTAGACAGGGTGAACACTGAAGCTTTCTTT. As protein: CASSRSVDRVNTEAFF.

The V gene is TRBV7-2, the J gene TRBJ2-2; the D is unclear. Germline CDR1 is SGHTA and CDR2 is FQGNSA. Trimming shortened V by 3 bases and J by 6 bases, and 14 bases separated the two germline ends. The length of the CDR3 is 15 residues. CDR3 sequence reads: CASSLDSTGPGELFF. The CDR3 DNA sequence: TGTGCCAGCAGCTTGGATTCCACTGGACCCGGGGAGCTGTTTTTT.

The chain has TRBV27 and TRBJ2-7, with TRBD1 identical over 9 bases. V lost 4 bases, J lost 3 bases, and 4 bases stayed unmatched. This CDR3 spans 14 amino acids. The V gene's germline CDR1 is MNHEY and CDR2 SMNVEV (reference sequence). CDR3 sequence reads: CASSSRTGVYEQYF. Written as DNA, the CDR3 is TGTGCCAGCAGTTCACGGACAGGGGTCTACGAGCAGTACTTC.

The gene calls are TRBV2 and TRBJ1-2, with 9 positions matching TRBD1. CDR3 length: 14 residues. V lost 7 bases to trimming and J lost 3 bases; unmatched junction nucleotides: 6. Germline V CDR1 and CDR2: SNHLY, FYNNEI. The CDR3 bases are TGTGCCAGCAAAGGGACAGGGAGGTACTATGGCTACACCTTC. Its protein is CASKGTGRYYGYTF.

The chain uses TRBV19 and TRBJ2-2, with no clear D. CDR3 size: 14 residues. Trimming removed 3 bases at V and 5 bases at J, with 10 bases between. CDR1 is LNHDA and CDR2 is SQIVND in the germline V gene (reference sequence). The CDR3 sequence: CASSIPARTGELFF. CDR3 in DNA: TGTGCCAGTAGTATTCCAGCGCGGACCGGGGAGCTGTTTTTT.

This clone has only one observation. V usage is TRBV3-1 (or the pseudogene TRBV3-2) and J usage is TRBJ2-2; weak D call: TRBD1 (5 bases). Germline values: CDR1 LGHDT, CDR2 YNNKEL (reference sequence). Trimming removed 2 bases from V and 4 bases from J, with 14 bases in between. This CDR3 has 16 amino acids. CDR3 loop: CASSQKGWGSTGELFF. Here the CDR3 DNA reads TGTGCCAGCAGCCAAAAGGGGTGGGGTAGCACCGGGGAGCTGTTTTTT.

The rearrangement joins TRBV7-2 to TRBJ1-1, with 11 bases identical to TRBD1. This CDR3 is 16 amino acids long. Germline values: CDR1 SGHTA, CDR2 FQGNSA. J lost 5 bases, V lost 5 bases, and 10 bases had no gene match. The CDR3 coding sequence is TGTGCCAGCAGCCCTCGGACAGGGGGCGTGAGGACTGAAGCTTTCTTT. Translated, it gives CASSPRTGGVRTEAFF.

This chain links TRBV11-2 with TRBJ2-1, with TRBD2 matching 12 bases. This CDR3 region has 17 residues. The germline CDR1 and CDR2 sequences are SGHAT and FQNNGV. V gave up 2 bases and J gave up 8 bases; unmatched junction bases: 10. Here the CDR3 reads CASSLSLPSGGGDEQFF. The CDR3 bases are TGTGCCAGCAGCTTAAGCCTTCCTAGCGGGGGGGGAGATGAGCAGTTCTTC. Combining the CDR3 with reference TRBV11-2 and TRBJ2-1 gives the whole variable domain EAGVAQSPRYKIIEKRQSVAFWCNPISGHATLYWYQQILGQGPKLLIQFQNNGVVDDSQLPKDRFSAERLKGVDSTLKIQPAKLEDSAVYLCASSLSLPSGGGDEQFFGPGTRLTVL.

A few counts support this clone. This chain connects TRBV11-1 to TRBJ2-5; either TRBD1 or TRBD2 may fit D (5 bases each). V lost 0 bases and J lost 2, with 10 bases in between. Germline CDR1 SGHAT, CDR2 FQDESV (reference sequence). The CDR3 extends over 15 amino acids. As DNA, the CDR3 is TGTGCCAGCAGCTTAGCGGGACCCCAACAAGAGACCCAGTACTTC. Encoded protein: CASSLAGPQQETQYF. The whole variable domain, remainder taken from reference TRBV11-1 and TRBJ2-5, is EAEVAQSPRYKITEKSQAVAFWCDPISGHATLYWYRQILGQGPELLVQFQDESVVDDSQLPKDRFSAERLKGVDSTLKIQPAELGDSAMYLCASSLAGPQQETQYFGPGTRLLVL.

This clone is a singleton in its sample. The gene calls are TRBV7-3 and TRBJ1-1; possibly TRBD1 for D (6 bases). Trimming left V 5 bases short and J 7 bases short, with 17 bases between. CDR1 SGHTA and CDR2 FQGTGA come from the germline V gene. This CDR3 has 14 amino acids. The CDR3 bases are TGTGCCAGCAGCGATAGGGGGGCAGGGAGTGAAGCTTTCTTT. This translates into CASSDRGAGSEAFF.

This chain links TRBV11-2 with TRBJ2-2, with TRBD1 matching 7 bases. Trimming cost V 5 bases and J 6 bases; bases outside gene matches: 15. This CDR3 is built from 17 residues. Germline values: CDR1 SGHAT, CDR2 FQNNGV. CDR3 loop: CASSRTPNRGVAGELFF. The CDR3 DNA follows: TGTGCCAGCAGCCGAACGCCTAACAGGGGTGTCGCCGGGGAGCTGTTTTTT.

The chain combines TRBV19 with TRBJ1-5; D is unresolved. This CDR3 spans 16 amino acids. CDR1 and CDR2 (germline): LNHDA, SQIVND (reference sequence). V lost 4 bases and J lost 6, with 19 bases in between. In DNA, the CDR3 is TGTGCCAGTAGTACCCACTACGAGGGCCGGGGTCAGCCCCAGCATTTT. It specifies CASSTHYEGRGQPQHF. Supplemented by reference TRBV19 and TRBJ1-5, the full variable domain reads DGGITQSPKYLFRKEGQNVTLSCEQNLNHDAMYWYRQDPGQGLRLIYYSQIVNDFQKGDIAEGYSVSREKKESFPLTVTSAQKNPTAFYLCASSTHYEGRGQPQHFGDGTRLSIL.

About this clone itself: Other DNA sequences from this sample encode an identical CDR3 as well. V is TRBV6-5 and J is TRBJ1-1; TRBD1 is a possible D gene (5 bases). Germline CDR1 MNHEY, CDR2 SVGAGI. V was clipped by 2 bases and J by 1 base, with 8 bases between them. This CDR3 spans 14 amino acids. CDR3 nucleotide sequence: TGTGCCAGCAGTTACAGGGGACGGAACACTGAAGCTTTCTTT. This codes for CASSYRGRNTEAFF.

The CDR3 protein is CSVESVRWTEAFF. The CDR3 coding sequence is TGCAGCGTTGAGTCAGTCAGGTGGACTGAAGCTTTCTTT. V and J are TRBV29-1 and TRBJ1-1; no definite D call. Trimming left V 3 bases short and J 5 bases short, with 13 bases between. From germline, CDR1 is SQVTM and CDR2 ANQGSEA. This CDR3 has 13 amino acids.

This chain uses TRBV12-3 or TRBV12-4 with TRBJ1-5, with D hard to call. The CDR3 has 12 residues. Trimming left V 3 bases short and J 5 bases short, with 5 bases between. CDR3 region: CASSLDDQPQHF. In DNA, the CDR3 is TGTGCCAGCAGTTTGGATGATCAGCCCCAGCATTTT.

This chain's CDR3 is CASRLQGGSYGYTF. The CDR3 region has the DNA TGTGCCAGTAGATTACAGGGGGGAAGCTATGGCTACACCTTC. The rearrangement uses TRBV19 and TRBJ1-2, with 8 bases lining up with TRBD1. V shed 6 bases, J shed 4 bases, and the junction held 7 bases outside the gene matches. Germline CDR1 LNHDA, CDR2 SQIVND (reference sequence). This CDR3 has 14 residues. Together with reference TRBV19 and TRBJ1-2, the CDR3 gives the full variable domain: DGGITQSPKYLFRKEGQNVTLSCEQNLNHDAMYWYRQDPGQGLRLIYYSQIVNDFQKGDIAEGYSVSREKKESFPLTVTSAQKNPTAFYLCASRLQGGSYGYTFGSGTRLTVV.

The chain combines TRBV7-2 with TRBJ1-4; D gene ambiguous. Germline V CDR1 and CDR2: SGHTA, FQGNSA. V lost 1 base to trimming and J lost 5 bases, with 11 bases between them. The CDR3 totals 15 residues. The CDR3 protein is CASSLGWGSNEKLFF. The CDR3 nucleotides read TGTGCCAGCAGCTTAGGGTGGGGTTCGAATGAAAAACTGTTTTTT.

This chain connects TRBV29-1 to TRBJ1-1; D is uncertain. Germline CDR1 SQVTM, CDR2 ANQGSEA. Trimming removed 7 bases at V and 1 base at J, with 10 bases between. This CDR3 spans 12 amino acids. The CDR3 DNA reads TGCAGCGCTACGACTGCGAACACTGAAGCTTTCTTT. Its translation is CSATTANTEAFF.